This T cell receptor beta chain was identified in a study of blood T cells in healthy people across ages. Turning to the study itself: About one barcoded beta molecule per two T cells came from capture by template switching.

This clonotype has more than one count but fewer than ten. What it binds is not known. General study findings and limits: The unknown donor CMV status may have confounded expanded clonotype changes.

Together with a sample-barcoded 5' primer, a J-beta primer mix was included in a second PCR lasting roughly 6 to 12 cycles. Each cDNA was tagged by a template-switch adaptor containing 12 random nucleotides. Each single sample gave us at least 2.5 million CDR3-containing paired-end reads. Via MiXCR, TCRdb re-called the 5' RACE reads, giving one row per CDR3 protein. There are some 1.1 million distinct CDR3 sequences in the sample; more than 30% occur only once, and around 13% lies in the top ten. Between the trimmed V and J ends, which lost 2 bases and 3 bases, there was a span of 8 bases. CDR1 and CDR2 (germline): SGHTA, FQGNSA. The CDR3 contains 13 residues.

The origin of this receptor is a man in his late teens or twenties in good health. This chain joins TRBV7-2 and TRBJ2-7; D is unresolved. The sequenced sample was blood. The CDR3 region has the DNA TGTGCCAGCAGCTTAACTGCAGACTACGAGCAGTACTTC. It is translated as CASSLTADYEQYF. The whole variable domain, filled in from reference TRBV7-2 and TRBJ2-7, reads GAGVSQSPSNKVTEKGKDVELRCDPISGHTALYWYRQSLGQGLEFLIYFQGNSAPDKSGLPSDRFSAERTGGSVSTLTIQRTQQEDSAVYLCASSLTADYEQYFGPGTRLTVT.